The 30 T cell receptor beta chains reported below all come from one sample, sequenced in a study of blood T cells in healthy people across ages (dated by TCRdb to the mid-2010s). The library came from 5' RACE. The sequencing machine was an Illumina HiSeq 2500. A second PCR of about 7 to 12 cycles was run with a J-beta primer mix and a sample-barcoded 5' primer. TCRdb redid the processing of the public reads, applying fastp at Q25 and MiXCR, and retained in-frame beta chains. Under each unique CDR3 protein, matching rows form one entry showing the most common genes and DNA. Recorded for this sample are approximately 1.5 million distinct CDR3 sequences; less than 45% of them occurred a single time. Together, the top ten hold approximately 4.1% of the sample. Material: blood. The source of these receptors is a woman under 30 in good health.

The chain links TRBV10-3 to TRBJ2-4; 8 bases are shared with TRBD1. The CDR3 length is 15 residues. With V trimmed by 4 bases and J by 4 bases, 6 bases remained unmatched. From germline, CDR1 is ENHRY and CDR2 SYGVKD. This CDR3 is CAISAAGGPKNIQYF. CDR3 DNA sequence: TGTGCCATCAGTGCAGCAGGGGGCCCTAAAAACATTCAGTACTTC.

The chain uses TRBV6-2 or TRBV6-3 and TRBJ2-5; D not certain. V was cut by 2 bases and J by 0 bases, with 7 bases left in between. CDR3 length: 14 residues. CDR1 and CDR2 from the germline V gene are MNHEY and SVGEGT. The CDR3 sequence: CASSYTSDQETQYF. CDR3 DNA: TGTGCCAGCAGTTACACTTCAGACCAAGAGACCCAGTACTTC.

This clonotype turned up a few times. This chain links TRBV30 with TRBJ2-7; possibly TRBD1 for D (5 bases). The CDR3 consists of 13 residues. In germline, CDR1 is GTSNPN, CDR2 SVGIG (reference sequence). V lost 3 bases, J lost 0 bases, and 9 bases lay in between. CDR3 region: CAWSYGASYEQYF. The CDR3 bases are TGTGCCTGGAGCTATGGGGCCTCCTACGAGCAGTACTTC.

The chain recombines TRBV20-1 with TRBJ2-6; D ambiguous. Germline lookup yields CDR1 DFQATT and CDR2 SNEGSKA (reference sequence). This CDR3 has 13 residues. V was trimmed by 0 bases and J by 1 base, leaving 1 base between them. The CDR3 DNA follows: TGCAGTGCTAGAGATTCTGGGGCCAACGTCCTGACTTTC. Residues: CSARDSGANVLTF.

The chain recombines TRBV7-2 with TRBJ2-1; TRBD2 aligns across 12 bases. CDR1 and CDR2 from the germline V gene are SGHTA and FQGNSA. V shed 2 bases and J 8 bases; nucleotides not matched to a gene: 7. This CDR3 is 16 amino acids long. In nucleotides, the CDR3 is TGTGCCAGCAGCTTACAAGGACTAGCGGGGTTCCATGAGCAGTTCTTC. It yields the protein CASSLQGLAGFHEQFF.

The chain recombines TRBV2 with TRBJ2-1; no clear D. The CDR3 totals 10 residues. Trimming stripped 6 bases from V and 8 bases from J, with 5 bases between. Germline V CDR1 and CDR2: SNHLY, FYNNEI. The CDR3 sequence is CASSPYEQFF. The DNA for the CDR3 is TGTGCCAGCAGCCCGTATGAGCAGTTCTTC.

The rearrangement links TRBV2 to TRBJ1-4; the match to TRBD1 covers 7 bases. V was clipped by 4 bases and J by 0 bases; unmatched bases: 5. This CDR3 is 16 amino acids long. Germline CDR1 reads SNHLY; CDR2 reads FYNNEI. The CDR3 DNA reads as TGTGCCAGCAGTGGCCCTACAGGGGCAACTAATGAAAAACTGTTTTTT. This sequence encodes CASSGPTGATNEKLFF.

The J gene is TRBJ2-1, the V gene TRBV14, with D maybe TRBD1 (5 bases). The DNA end is a closer match to TRBJ2-7, so the J assignment may be wrong. This CDR3 has 14 amino acids. The germline CDR1 and CDR2 sequences are SGHDN and FVKESK. CDR3 nucleotides: TGTGCCAGCAGTCAGACAGTTAAGGGCGGTGAGCAGTACTTC. Translated, it gives CASSQTVKGGEQYF.

This chain connects TRBV4-1 to TRBJ1-4; 7 positions agree with TRBD1. Germline V CDR1 and CDR2: MGHRA, YSYEKL. Trimming cost V 1 base and J 7 bases; bases outside gene matches: 9. This CDR3 region has 16 residues. The CDR3 protein is CASSQAQGVGGEKLFF. The CDR3 nucleotides read TGCGCCAGCAGCCAAGCCCAGGGGGTAGGAGGTGAAAAACTGTTTTTT.

Of note for this clonotype: This may stem from a read error, because a much larger clone lies one nucleotide away. The V and J genes are TRBV12-3 or TRBV12-4 and TRBJ2-5; no clear D. With the DNA end fitting TRBJ2-1 better, the J assignment may be wrong. This CDR3 is built from 11 residues. The CDR3 region has the DNA TGTGCCAGCAGTGGAGAAGAGACCCAGTTCTTC. Protein product: CASSGEETQFF.

This clonotype occurred many times. V gene TRBV12-3 or TRBV12-4 combines with J gene TRBJ2-1; 8 bases fit TRBD2. The CDR3 has 13 residues. Trimming took 4 bases from V and 10 from J; bases not matched to a gene: 6. The CDR3 DNA sequence: TGTGCCAGCAGTTCTGGGACTAGAGGCGAGCAGTTCTTC. Its protein is CASSSGTRGEQFF.

V usage is TRBV7-9 and J usage is TRBJ2-3, with 15 bases lining up with TRBD2. The junction had 7 bases not matched to a gene; V was cut back by 5 bases and J by 1 base. CDR1 and CDR2 (germline): SEHNR, FQNEAQ (reference sequence). The CDR3 extends over 18 amino acids. CDR3 residues: CASSTGLAGGLGTDTQYF. CDR3 bases: TGTGCCAGCAGCACGGGACTAGCGGGGGGACTTGGCACAGATACGCAGTATTTT.

This chain joins TRBV28 and TRBJ2-4, with TRBD1 as a possible D gene (6 bases). Germline CDR1 is MDHEN and CDR2 is SYDVKM. This CDR3 has 18 amino acids. V was shortened by 5 bases and J by 2 bases, with 22 bases between the two germline ends. The CDR3 DNA sequence: TGTGCCAGCAGTCCTATACTACAGGGAACCGTCACCAAAAACATTCAGTACTTC. This gives the protein CASSPILQGTVTKNIQYF.

The gene calls are TRBV6-5 and TRBJ2-3; D is undetermined. The CDR3 runs 16 residues. Germline V gene data show CDR1 as MNHEY and CDR2 as SVGAGI. V dropped 0 bases and J dropped 0 bases, with 10 bases sitting between them. The CDR3 sequence is CASSYSAESSTDTQYF. DNA for the CDR3: TGTGCCAGCAGTTACTCTGCAGAGTCTAGCACAGATACGCAGTATTTT.

The V gene is TRBV5-1, the J gene TRBJ1-4, with D maybe TRBD1 (5 bases). Trimming removed 4 bases at V and 8 bases at J, with 15 bases between. Germline V gene lookup returns CDR1 SGHRS and CDR2 YFSETQ. This CDR3 is built from 14 residues. The CDR3 is CASSAGTSGEKLFF. Here the CDR3 DNA reads TGCGCCAGCAGCGCTGGGACTTCGGGGGAAAAACTGTTTTTT.

This clonotype turned up a few times. A single base separates this from a much larger clone, so it may be a read error. The chain joins TRBV7-2 to TRBJ2-6, with TRBD2 matching over 11 bases. The CDR3 is 14 amino acids. CDR1 is SGHTA, CDR2 FQGNSA, per germline. This CDR3 reads CATSGVTGANVLTF. CDR3 bases: TGTGCGACTAGCGGGGTCACTGGGGCCAACGTCCTGACTTTC.

This clonotype appeared a few times. V and J are TRBV7-2 and TRBJ2-5; no clear D gene. CDR1 and CDR2 (germline): SGHTA, FQGNSA. This CDR3 has 13 amino acids. V was pared by 4 bases and J by 5 bases, with 11 bases between. The CDR3 loop is CASSSRVFETQYF. The DNA for the CDR3 is TGTGCCAGCAGCTCAAGGGTCTTCGAGACCCAGTACTTC.

The chain carries TRBV9 and TRBJ2-3; D ambiguous. V was shortened by 0 bases and J by 4 bases, with 12 bases between the two germline ends. This CDR3 comprises 15 residues. CDR1 SGDLS and CDR2 YYNGEE come from the germline V gene. DNA for the CDR3: TGTGCCAGCAGCGTAGGTTCGGGTGGGGCAGATACGCAGTATTTT. It yields the protein CASSVGSGGADTQYF.

In the case of this clonotype: One junction end disagrees with the germline gene, perhaps due to a read error. V usage is TRBV20-1 and J usage is TRBJ2-1; weak D call: TRBD2 (7 bases). CDR1 DFQATT and CDR2 SNEGSKA come from the germline V gene (reference sequence). The CDR3 runs 13 residues. The CDR3 nucleotides read TGCAGTGCTAGTAGGGGGGGGTACAATAAGCAGTTCTTC. It specifies CSASRGGYNKQFF.

This clonotype was seen a few times. J is TRBJ2-7 and V is TRBV2; D uncertain. The CDR3 consists of 14 residues. Trimming took off 0 bases at V and 3 bases at J, with 9 bases between the two ends. Germline V gene data show CDR1 as SNHLY and CDR2 as FYNNEI. CDR3 residues: CASSEAGGFYEQYF. In DNA, the CDR3 is TGTGCCAGCAGTGAAGCTGGTGGATTCTACGAGCAGTACTTC.

This clonotype was detected a few times. The J gene is TRBJ1-4, the V gene TRBV6-5; D gene unclear. Germline values: CDR1 MNHEY, CDR2 SVGAGI. The CDR3 has 15 residues. Trimming took 6 bases from V and 1 from J, leaving 12 bases between them. The CDR3 region has the DNA TGTGCCAGCAGGACTTACGGGGTAACTAATGAAAAACTGTTTTTT. Protein sequence: CASRTYGVTNEKLFF.

The CDR3, as DNA: TGTGCCACCAGCAGAGGCAGTAGCGGGAATGAGCAGTACTTC. Translated: CATSRGSSGNEQYF. The chain employs TRBV15 and TRBJ2-5, with 8 bases matching TRBD2. The V and J ends lost 1 base and 11 bases, in that order; junction bases with no gene match: 9. Germline V gene data show CDR1 as LNHNV and CDR2 as YYDKDF (reference sequence). This CDR3 is 14 amino acids long. Based on the CDR3 plus reference TRBV15 and TRBJ2-5, the full variable domain is DAMVIQNPRYQVTQFGKPVTLSCSQTLNHNVMYWYQQKSSQAPKLLFHYYDKDFNNEADTPDNFQSRRPNTSFCFLDIRSPGLGDTAMYLCATSRGSSGNEQYFGPGTRLLVL.

The rearrangement joins TRBV2 to TRBJ2-7; D gene unclear. The length of the CDR3 is 12 residues. V dropped 7 bases and J dropped 3 bases, with 10 bases sitting between them. Germline-derived CDR1 and CDR2 are SNHLY and FYNNEI. The CDR3 coding sequence is TGTGCCAGCACTTTACTCAGCTACGAGCAGTACTTC. Encoded protein: CASTLLSYEQYF.

The rearrangement uses TRBV6-2 or TRBV6-3 and TRBJ1-2; 7 bases align to TRBD1. This CDR3 has 16 amino acids. V lost 5 bases to trimming and J lost 4 bases; unmatched junction nucleotides: 13. Looked up from germline, CDR1 is MNHEY and CDR2 is SVGEGT. CDR3 sequence reads: CASSPRTGNSFYGYTF. The CDR3 DNA reads as TGTGCCAGCAGTCCTCGGACAGGAAACTCTTTCTATGGCTACACCTTC.

The CDR3 DNA reads TGTGCCAGCAGCTTACCTAATAATCCCAGCACAGATACGCAGTATTTT. Protein product: CASSLPNNPSTDTQYF. The V and J genes are TRBV7-2 and TRBJ2-3; D remains ambiguous. CDR1 and CDR2 from the germline V gene are SGHTA and FQGNSA. V gave up 2 bases and J gave up 0 bases, with 12 bases separating them. This CDR3 spans 16 amino acids.

This clonotype has only one observation. An end of the junction differs from the germline gene, which may be a read error. The chain uses TRBV20-1 and TRBJ2-7; D possibly corresponds to TRBD2 (5 bases). Germline CDR1 is DFQATT and CDR2 is SNEGSKA (reference sequence). The CDR3 runs 16 residues. CDR3 nucleotides: TGCAGTACTAGAGATCAATATAGACATACGTTAGCCGAGCAGTACTTC. It encodes CSTRDQYRHTLAEQYF.

The V and J genes are TRBV5-6 and TRBJ1-2; no firm D call. Trimming pared 3 bases from V and 9 bases from J, leaving 18 bases between. This CDR3 has 14 amino acids. Germline lookup yields CDR1 SGHDT and CDR2 YYEEEE. This chain's CDR3 is CASSSAPRTGSYTF. CDR3 nucleotides: TGTGCCAGCAGCTCCGCTCCCCGGACTGGTAGCTACACCTTC. The complete variable domain, with remaining parts taken from reference TRBV5-6 and TRBJ1-2, reads DAGVTQSPTHLIKTRGQQVTLRCSPKSGHDTVSWYQQALGQGPQFIFQYYEEEERQRGNFPDRFSGHQFPNYSSELNVNALLLGDSALYLCASSSAPRTGSYTFGSGTRLTVV.

This rearrangement joins TRBV4-3 to TRBJ2-3, with D unresolved. The germline gives CDR1 LGHNA, CDR2 YSLEER. The CDR3 extends over 15 amino acids. Trimming cost V 0 bases and J 2 bases, with 9 bases left between them. For the CDR3, the DNA is TGCGCCAGCAGCCAAGAGCGACACCACACAGATACGCAGTATTTT. Translation: CASSQERHHTDTQYF.

The J gene is TRBJ2-7, the V gene TRBV27; possibly TRBD1 or TRBD2 for D (5 bases each). Germline assignment: CDR1 MNHEY and CDR2 SMNVEV (reference sequence). The ends were cut back, 6 bases at V and 7 bases at J, with 16 bases in the middle. The CDR3 is 13 residues long. The CDR3 is CASRRFGANEQYF. CDR3 DNA: TGTGCCAGCAGGCGGTTCGGGGCCAATGAGCAGTACTTC.

This clonotype has a handful of counts. J is TRBJ2-4 and V is TRBV4-1; D gene uncertain. The V end lost 4 bases, the J end lost 0 bases, and 13 bases lay between the germline ends. CDR3 length: 16 amino acids. Germline lookup yields CDR1 MGHRA and CDR2 YSYEKL. The CDR3 sequence is CASSPPVNQAKNIQYF. CDR3 DNA sequence: TGCGCCAGCAGCCCCCCGGTGAACCAAGCCAAAAACATTCAGTACTTC.